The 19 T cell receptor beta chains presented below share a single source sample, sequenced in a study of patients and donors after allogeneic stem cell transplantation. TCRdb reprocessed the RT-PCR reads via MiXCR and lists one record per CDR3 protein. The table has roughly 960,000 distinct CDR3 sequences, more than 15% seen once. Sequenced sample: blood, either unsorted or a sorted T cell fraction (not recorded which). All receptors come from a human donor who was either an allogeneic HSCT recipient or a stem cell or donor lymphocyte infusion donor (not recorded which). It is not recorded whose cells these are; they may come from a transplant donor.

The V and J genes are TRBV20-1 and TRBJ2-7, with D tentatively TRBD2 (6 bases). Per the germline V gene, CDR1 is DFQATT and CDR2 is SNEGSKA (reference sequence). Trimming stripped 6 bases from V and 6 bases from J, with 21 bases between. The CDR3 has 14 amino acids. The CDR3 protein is CSAMDRRAPIEQYF. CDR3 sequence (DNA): TGCAGTGCAATGGACCGGAGGGCCCCCATCGAGCAGTACTTC.

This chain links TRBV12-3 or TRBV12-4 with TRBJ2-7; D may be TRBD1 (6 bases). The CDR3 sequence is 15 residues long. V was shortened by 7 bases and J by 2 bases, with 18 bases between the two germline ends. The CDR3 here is CASTSRGIQAYEQYF. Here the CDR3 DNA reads TGTGCCAGCACCTCAAGGGGGATACAGGCCTACGAGCAGTACTTC.

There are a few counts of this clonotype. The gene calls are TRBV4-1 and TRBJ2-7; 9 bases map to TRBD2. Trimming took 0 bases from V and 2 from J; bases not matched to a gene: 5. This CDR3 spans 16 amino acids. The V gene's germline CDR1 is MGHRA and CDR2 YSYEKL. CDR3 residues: CASSQEAAGGPYEQYF. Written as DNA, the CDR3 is TGCGCCAGCAGCCAAGAAGCAGCGGGAGGCCCCTACGAGCAGTACTTC.

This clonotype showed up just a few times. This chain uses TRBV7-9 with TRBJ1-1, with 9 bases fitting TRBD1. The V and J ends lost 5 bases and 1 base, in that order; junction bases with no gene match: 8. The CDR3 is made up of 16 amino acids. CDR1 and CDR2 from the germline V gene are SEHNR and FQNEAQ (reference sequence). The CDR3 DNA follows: TGTGCCAGCAGCCACCCGGGGACAGGGAGGAACACTGAAGCTTTCTTT. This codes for CASSHPGTGRNTEAFF.

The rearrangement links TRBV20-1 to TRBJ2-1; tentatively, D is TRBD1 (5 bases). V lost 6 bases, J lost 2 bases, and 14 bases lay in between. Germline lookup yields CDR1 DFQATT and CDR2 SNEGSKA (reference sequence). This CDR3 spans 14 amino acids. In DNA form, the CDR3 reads TGCAGTGCCAGAAGGGGCAGCACCTACAATGAGCAGTTCTTC. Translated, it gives CSARRGSTYNEQFF.

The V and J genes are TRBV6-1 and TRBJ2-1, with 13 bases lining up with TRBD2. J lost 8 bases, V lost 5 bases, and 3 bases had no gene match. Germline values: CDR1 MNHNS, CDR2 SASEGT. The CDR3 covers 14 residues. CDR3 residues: CASSRLAGGHEQFF. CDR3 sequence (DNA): TGTGCCAGCAGTCGACTAGCGGGAGGCCATGAGCAGTTCTTC.

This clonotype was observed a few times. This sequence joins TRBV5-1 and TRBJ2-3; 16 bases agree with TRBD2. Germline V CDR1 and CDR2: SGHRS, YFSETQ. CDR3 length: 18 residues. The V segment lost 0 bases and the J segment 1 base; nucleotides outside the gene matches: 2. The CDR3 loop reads CASSLVGTSGRGTDTQYF. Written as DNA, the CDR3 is TGCGCCAGCAGCTTGGTCGGGACTAGCGGGAGGGGCACAGATACGCAGTATTTT.

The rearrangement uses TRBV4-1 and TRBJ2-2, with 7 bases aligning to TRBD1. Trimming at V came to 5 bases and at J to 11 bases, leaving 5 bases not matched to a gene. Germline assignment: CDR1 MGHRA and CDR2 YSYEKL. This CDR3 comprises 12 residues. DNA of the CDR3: TGCGCCAGCAGCGAACGACAGGGAGAGCTGTTTTTT. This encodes CASSERQGELFF.

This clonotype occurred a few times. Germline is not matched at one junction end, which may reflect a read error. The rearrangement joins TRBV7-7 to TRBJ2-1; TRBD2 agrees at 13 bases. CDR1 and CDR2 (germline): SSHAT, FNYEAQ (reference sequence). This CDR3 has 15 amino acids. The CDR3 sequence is CASSLTSGGAAEQFF. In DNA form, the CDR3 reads TGTGCTAGCAGCTTAACTAGCGGGGGGGCCGCTGAGCAGTTCTTC.

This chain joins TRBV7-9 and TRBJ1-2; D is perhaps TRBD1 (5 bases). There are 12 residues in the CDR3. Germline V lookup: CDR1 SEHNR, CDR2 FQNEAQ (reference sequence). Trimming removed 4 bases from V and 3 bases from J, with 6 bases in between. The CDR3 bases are TGTGCCAGCAGCTCGACAGACTATGGCTACACCTTC. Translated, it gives CASSSTDYGYTF.

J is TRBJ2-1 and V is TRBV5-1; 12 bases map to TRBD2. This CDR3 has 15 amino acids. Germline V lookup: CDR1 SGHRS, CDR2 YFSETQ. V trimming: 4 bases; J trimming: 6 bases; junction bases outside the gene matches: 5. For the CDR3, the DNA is TGCGCCAGCAGCCGACTAGCGGGAGCAGGCAATGAGCAGTTCTTC. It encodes CASSRLAGAGNEQFF.

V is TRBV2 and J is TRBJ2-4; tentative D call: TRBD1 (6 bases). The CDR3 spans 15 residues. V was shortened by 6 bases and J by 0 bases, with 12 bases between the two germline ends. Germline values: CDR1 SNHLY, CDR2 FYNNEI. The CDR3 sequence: CASRSGVLAKNIQYF. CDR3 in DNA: TGTGCCAGCAGATCAGGGGTGTTAGCCAAAAACATTCAGTACTTC.

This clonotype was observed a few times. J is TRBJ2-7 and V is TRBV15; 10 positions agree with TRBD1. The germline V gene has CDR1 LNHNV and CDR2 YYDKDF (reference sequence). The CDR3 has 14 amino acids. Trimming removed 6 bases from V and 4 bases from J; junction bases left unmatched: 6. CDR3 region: CATSRRTGGYEQYF. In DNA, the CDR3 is TGTGCCACCAGTAGACGGACAGGGGGGTACGAGCAGTACTTC.

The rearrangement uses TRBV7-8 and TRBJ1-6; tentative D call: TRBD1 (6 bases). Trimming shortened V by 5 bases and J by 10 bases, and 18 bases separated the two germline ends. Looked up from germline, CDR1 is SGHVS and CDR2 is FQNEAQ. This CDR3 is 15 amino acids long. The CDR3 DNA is TGTGCCAGCAGCCCTTTTGCCGGGACAAGCTCACCCCTCCACTTT. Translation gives CASSPFAGTSSPLHF.

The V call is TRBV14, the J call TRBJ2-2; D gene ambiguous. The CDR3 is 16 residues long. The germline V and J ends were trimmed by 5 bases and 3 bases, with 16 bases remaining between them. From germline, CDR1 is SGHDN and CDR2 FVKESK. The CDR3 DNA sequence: TGTGCCAGCAGCTCGGATAGAATTTGGTACACCGGGGAGCTGTTTTTT. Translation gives CASSSDRIWYTGELFF.

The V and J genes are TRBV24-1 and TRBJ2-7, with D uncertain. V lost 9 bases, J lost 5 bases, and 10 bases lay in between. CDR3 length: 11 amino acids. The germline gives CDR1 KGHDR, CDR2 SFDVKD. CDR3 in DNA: TGTGCCACCCAAGGTTTCGACGAGCAGTACTTC. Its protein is CATQGFDEQYF.

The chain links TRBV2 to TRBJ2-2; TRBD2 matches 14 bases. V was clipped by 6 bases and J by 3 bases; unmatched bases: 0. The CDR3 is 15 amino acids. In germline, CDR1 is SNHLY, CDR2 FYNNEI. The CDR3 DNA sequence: TGTGCCAGCAGGGGACTAGCGGGAGACACCGGGGAGCTGTTTTTT. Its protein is CASRGLAGDTGELFF.

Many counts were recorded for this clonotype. CDR3 bases: TGTGCCAGCAGCTTGGGGGCAGGAGGGCAGCCCCAGCATTTT. Translation gives CASSLGAGGQPQHF. This chain connects TRBV5-6 to TRBJ1-5; D gene ambiguous. CDR3 length: 14 amino acids. CDR1 and CDR2 from the germline V gene are SGHDT and YYEEEE. Trimming took off 0 bases at V and 7 bases at J, with 11 bases between the two ends.

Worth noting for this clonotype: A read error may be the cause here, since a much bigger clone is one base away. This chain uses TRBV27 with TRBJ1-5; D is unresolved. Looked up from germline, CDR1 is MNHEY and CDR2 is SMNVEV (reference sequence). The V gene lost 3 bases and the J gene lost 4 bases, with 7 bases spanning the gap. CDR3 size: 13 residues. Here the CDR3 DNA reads TGTGCCAGCAGTTTTGGGCATAATCAGCCCCAGCATTTT. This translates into CASSFGHNQPQHF.